The 18 T cell receptor beta chains below were found in one sample sequenced in a study of T cell responses to AZD1222 COVID-19 vaccine (dated by TCRdb to the early 2020s). Receptor libraries were prepared by the immunoSEQ multiplex PCR assay. TCRdb retrieved this table from immuneACCESS and kept in-frame rearrangements only. Not all clones are present; in checked studies, unresolved V genes account for under half, and no reason is known for the remainder. The sample table contains about 120,000 clones; only one count was recorded for approximately 86% of them. Under 3% of the sample is taken by the ten largest. In the paper's terms, the time point label means: about 28 days (+/-7) after the second vaccine dose. Here the sequenced sample was peripheral blood, taken 28 days after the second AZD1222 dose. The receptors derive from an adult who received the AZD1222 COVID-19 vaccine.

The chain joins TRBV6-5 to TRBJ2-7; a weak D match, TRBD1 (6 bases). V gave up 7 bases and J gave up 3 bases, with 19 bases separating them. CDR3 length: 15 residues. In germline, CDR1 is MNHEY, CDR2 SVGAGI. CDR3 residues: CASTIGQNLDYEQYF. The CDR3 bases are TGTGCCAGCACCATTGGACAGAACCTAGACTACGAGCAGTACTTC.

The CDR3 DNA is TGTGCCAGCAGTTACGCCCCATACGAGCAGTACTTC. It translates to CASSYAPYEQYF. The chain combines TRBV6-6 with TRBJ2-7; D is undetermined. Trimming cost V 2 bases and J 4 bases, with 6 bases left between them. In germline, CDR1 is MNHNY, CDR2 SVGAGI (reference sequence). CDR3 length: 12 residues.

The J gene is TRBJ1-2, the V gene TRBV5-6; TRBD1 agrees at 9 bases. Losses at the gene ends were 0 bases for V and 3 bases for J; bases not matched to a gene: 3. Germline V gives CDR1 SGHDT, CDR2 YYEEEE. This CDR3 has 15 residues. The CDR3 bases are TGTGCCAGCAGCTTGGTACAGGGGGCAGACTATGGCTACACCTTC. This gives the protein CASSLVQGADYGYTF.

The chain combines TRBV9 with TRBJ2-7, with D possibly TRBD1 on 6 matching bases. The CDR3 loop spans 13 amino acids. V was trimmed by 4 bases and J by 3 bases, leaving 11 bases between them. CDR1 SGDLS and CDR2 YYNGEE come from the germline V gene. The CDR3 here is CASSPGQLYEQYF. The CDR3 DNA is TGTGCCAGCAGCCCTGGACAGCTCTACGAGCAGTACTTC.

This clone turned up a few times. The V and J genes are TRBV30 and TRBJ2-3; D is unclear. Germline V gene data show CDR1 as GTSNPN and CDR2 as SVGIG (reference sequence). V shed 5 bases and J shed 4 bases, with 7 bases lying between them. The CDR3 totals 11 residues. CDR3 nucleotides: TGTGCCTGGGGAATATCAGATACGCAGTATTTT. Protein sequence: CAWGISDTQYF.

This sequence joins TRBV6-5 and TRBJ1-3, with a possible D match to TRBD1 (5 bases). Looked up from germline, CDR1 is MNHEY and CDR2 is SVGAGI. This CDR3 spans 14 amino acids. V was cut by 7 bases and J by 1 base, with 11 bases left in between. In nucleotides, the CDR3 is TGTGCCAGCAACCCGGGGGTTTCTGGAAACACCATATATTTT. This translates into CASNPGVSGNTIYF.

This clone was seen just once. The chain joins TRBV6-6 to TRBJ1-2; D is ambiguous. Germline V lookup: CDR1 MNHNY, CDR2 SVGAGI (reference sequence). Trimming cost V 0 bases and J 5 bases, with 10 bases left between them. The CDR3 length is 14 residues. CDR3 nucleotide sequence: TGTGCCAGCAGTTACTCGATTCTCGGGTATGGCTACACCTTC. Its translation: CASSYSILGYGYTF.

The V call is TRBV5-6, the J call TRBJ1-5; unclear D gene. With 5 bases removed from V and 9 bases from J, the gap between germline ends came to 12 bases. Germline lookup yields CDR1 SGHDT and CDR2 YYEEEE. The CDR3 loop spans 12 amino acids. The CDR3 DNA is TGTGCCAGCAGTCTCCGGTCGGGGCCCCAGCATTTT. Translating gives CASSLRSGPQHF. Full variable domain (rest looked up from reference TRBV5-6 and TRBJ1-5): DAGVTQSPTHLIKTRGQQVTLRCSPKSGHDTVSWYQQALGQGPQFIFQYYEEEERQRGNFPDRFSGHQFPNYSSELNVNALLLGDSALYLCASSLRSGPQHFGDGTRLSIL.

The rearrangement links TRBV28 to TRBJ1-5; the match to TRBD1 covers 7 bases. Germline V CDR1 and CDR2: MDHEN, SYDVKM. V dropped 2 bases and J dropped 7; count of bases not matched to a gene: 5. The CDR3 consists of 14 residues. CDR3 DNA sequence: TGTGCCAGCAGTTTAGGACAGGTTGGCCAGCCCCAGCATTTT. Amino acids: CASSLGQVGQPQHF.

V and J are TRBV7-8 and TRBJ1-6; D perhaps matches TRBD1 (6 bases). V gave up 0 bases and J gave up 8 bases, with 11 bases separating them. The CDR3 is made up of 15 amino acids. Germline CDR1 is SGHVS and CDR2 is FQNEAQ. CDR3 residues: CASSLAAGVDSPLHF. CDR3 DNA sequence: TGTGCCAGCAGCTTAGCGGCAGGGGTCGATTCACCCCTCCACTTT.

The chain joins TRBV28 to TRBJ1-1, with D uncertain. There are 13 residues in the CDR3. CDR1 and CDR2 (germline): MDHEN, SYDVKM. Trimming took 6 bases from V and 6 from J, leaving 14 bases between them. CDR3: CASSPPRVPEAFF. CDR3 DNA: TGTGCCAGCAGCCCACCTAGGGTGCCTGAAGCTTTCTTT.

CDR3: CASTYRVVYGYTF. Here the CDR3 DNA reads TGTGCCAGCACTTACAGGGTCGTCTATGGCTACACCTTC. The J gene is TRBJ1-2, the V gene TRBV2; D perhaps matches TRBD1 (6 bases). Trimming stripped 7 bases from V and 4 bases from J, with 13 bases between. Germline V gives CDR1 SNHLY, CDR2 FYNNEI. The CDR3 spans 13 residues.

The CDR3 DNA reads as TGTGCCAGTAGGAGCCGGGGGGGGTACCAAGAGACCCAGTACTTC. Amino acid sequence: CASRSRGGYQETQYF. The chain combines TRBV19 with TRBJ2-5; 8 positions agree with TRBD2. The germline gives CDR1 LNHDA, CDR2 SQIVND (reference sequence). The CDR3 has 15 amino acids. The V segment lost 6 bases and the J segment 0 bases; nucleotides outside the gene matches: 6.

The chain has TRBV7-2 and TRBJ1-2, with D uncertain. V was shortened by 2 bases and J by 4 bases, with 8 bases between the two germline ends. CDR3 length: 13 amino acids. Per the germline V gene, CDR1 is SGHTA and CDR2 is FQGNSA. This CDR3 reads CASSLRALYGYTF. The CDR3 DNA reads as TGTGCCAGCAGCTTACGAGCACTCTATGGCTACACCTTC.

This clone occurred many times. V is TRBV6-4 and J is TRBJ1-6; D uncertain. The germline gives CDR1 MRHNA, CDR2 SNTAGT. The CDR3 spans 13 residues. V lost 3 bases and J lost 5, with 5 bases in between. Written as DNA, the CDR3 is TGTGCCAGCAGTGAGGGTGATAATTCACCCCTCCACTTT. It translates to CASSEGDNSPLHF.

J is TRBJ2-2 and V is TRBV10-1; TRBD2 matches 8 bases. The CDR3 contains 15 residues. V shed 3 bases, J shed 3 bases, and the junction held 3 bases outside the gene matches. The germline V gene has CDR1 WNHNN and CDR2 SYGVQD (reference sequence). CDR3 amino acids: CASSDGTRDTGELFF. The CDR3 region has the DNA TGCGCCAGCAGTGATGGGACTAGGGACACCGGGGAGCTGTTTTTT.

The chain couples TRBV18 to TRBJ1-2; D remains ambiguous. The CDR3 extends over 13 amino acids. Trimming removed 3 bases from V and 4 bases from J, with 9 bases in between. The germline CDR1 and CDR2 sequences are KGHSH and LQKENI. CDR3 protein: CASSPDPSYGYTF. CDR3 DNA sequence: TGTGCCAGCTCACCGGACCCGAGCTATGGCTACACCTTC.

J is TRBJ1-2 and V is TRBV19; no reliable D call. The CDR3 loop spans 13 amino acids. Germline V gene lookup returns CDR1 LNHDA and CDR2 SQIVND (reference sequence). Trimming cost V 2 bases and J 8 bases, with 12 bases left between them. The CDR3: CASSITGTRGYTF. The CDR3 nucleotides are TGTGCCAGTAGTATAACGGGAACCCGCGGCTACACCTTC.